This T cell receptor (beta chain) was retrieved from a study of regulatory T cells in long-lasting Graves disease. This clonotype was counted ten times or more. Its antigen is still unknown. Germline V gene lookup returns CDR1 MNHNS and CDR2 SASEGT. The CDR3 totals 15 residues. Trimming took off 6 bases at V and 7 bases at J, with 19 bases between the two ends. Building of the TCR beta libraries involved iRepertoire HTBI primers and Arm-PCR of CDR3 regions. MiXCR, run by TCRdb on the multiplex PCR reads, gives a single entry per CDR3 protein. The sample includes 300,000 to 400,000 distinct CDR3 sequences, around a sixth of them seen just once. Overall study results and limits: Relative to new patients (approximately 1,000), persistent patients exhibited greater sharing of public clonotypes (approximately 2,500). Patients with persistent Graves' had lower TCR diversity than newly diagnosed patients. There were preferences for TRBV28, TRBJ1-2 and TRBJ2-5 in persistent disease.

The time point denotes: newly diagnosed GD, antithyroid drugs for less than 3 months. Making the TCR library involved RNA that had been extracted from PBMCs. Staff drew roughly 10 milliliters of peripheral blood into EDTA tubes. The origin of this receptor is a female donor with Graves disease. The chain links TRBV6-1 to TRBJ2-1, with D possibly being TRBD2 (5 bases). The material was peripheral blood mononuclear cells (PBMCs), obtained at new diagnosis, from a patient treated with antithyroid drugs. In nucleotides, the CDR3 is TGTGCCAGCAGCCTCACTATAACTCCGGGGAATGAGCAGTTCTTC. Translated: CASSLTITPGNEQFF.